The 15 T cell receptor beta chains listed next were all sequenced from one sample in a study of blood T cell repertoires in COVID-19 (dated by TCRdb to about 2020). The library was made by the immunoSEQ multiplex PCR assay. What TCRdb holds here is the immuneACCESS table cut down to in-frame rearrangements. Part of the clones is not present; checked against another copy, under half of the missing clones reflect an unresolved V gene, and the others are unexplained. This sample has some 500,000 clones in its table, and about 88% of those were observed once. The top ten hold about 8.2% of the sample. Sequencing used peripheral blood. Receptor source: a woman in her fifties or sixties with COVID-19, enrolled during active disease.

This chain uses TRBV10-2 with TRBJ1-1; 11 nucleotides match TRBD1. J gave up 0 bases and V 7 bases, and 10 bases lay outside the gene matches. There are 17 residues in the CDR3. The germline CDR1 and CDR2 sequences are WSHSY and SAAADI. Here the CDR3 DNA reads TGCGCCAGCACCATAGGACAGGGGGCGCGTATGAACACTGAAGCTTTCTTT. Translating it yields CASTIGQGARMNTEAFF.

The J gene is TRBJ1-1, the V gene TRBV7-8; 8 bases line up with TRBD1. This CDR3 contains 14 residues. V lost 5 bases, J lost 4 bases, and 6 bases stayed unmatched. The V gene's germline CDR1 is SGHVS and CDR2 FQNEAQ. CDR3 in DNA: TGTGCCAGCAGCAGGACAGGGTTAGGCACTGAAGCTTTCTTT. It is translated as CASSRTGLGTEAFF.

V gene TRBV19 combines with J gene TRBJ2-3; the D is unclear. V was pared by 4 bases and J by 1 base, with 9 bases between. Germline CDR1 and CDR2: LNHDA and SQIVND (reference sequence). The length of the CDR3 is 14 residues. The CDR3 DNA reads as TGTGCCAGTAGTACATCGCCGGGCACAGATACGCAGTATTTT. This encodes CASSTSPGTDTQYF.

Here the CDR3 reads CASSLLQGRSSYNEQFF. The DNA for the CDR3 is TGTGCCAGCAGCCTTCTCCAGGGCAGGAGCTCCTACAATGAGCAGTTCTTC. This chain uses TRBV11-2 with TRBJ2-1, with a possible D match to TRBD1 (5 bases). The CDR3 is 17 amino acids. Trimming cost V 5 bases and J 0 bases, with 17 bases left between them. Germline CDR1 is SGHAT and CDR2 is FQNNGV.

The V and J genes are TRBV5-1 and TRBJ1-4; D possibly corresponds to TRBD1 (5 bases). Germline CDR1 and CDR2: SGHRS and YFSETQ. The CDR3 consists of 14 residues. V lost 2 bases to trimming and J lost 8 bases, with 13 bases between them. CDR3 loop: CASSFGRVGEKLFF. DNA for the CDR3: TGCGCCAGCAGCTTTGGCAGGGTTGGGGAAAAACTGTTTTTT.

The J gene is TRBJ2-7, the V gene TRBV4-2; a possible D gene is TRBD1 (5 bases). CDR3 length equals 17 residues. With 0 bases removed from V and 2 bases from J, the gap between germline ends came to 17 bases. CDR1 is LGHNA, CDR2 YNFKEQ, per germline. The CDR3 coding sequence is TGTGCCAGCAGCCAAGATCTGGTAGGGGCCATTGCCTACGAGCAGTACTTC. Protein product: CASSQDLVGAIAYEQYF.

This clone occurred once. The CDR3 reads CASSSLGGETDGYTF. The CDR3, as DNA: TGTGCCAGCAGCTCCCTCGGCGGGGAGACGGATGGCTACACCTTC. This rearrangement joins TRBV7-9 to TRBJ1-2; D not certain. The CDR3 covers 15 residues. Trimming cost V 4 bases and J 6 bases, with 18 bases left between them. Looked up from germline, CDR1 is SEHNR and CDR2 is FQNEAQ (reference sequence). The full variable domain, rest sourced from reference TRBV7-9 and TRBJ1-2, is DTGVSQNPRHKITKRGQNVTFRCDPISEHNRLYWYRQTLGQGPEFLTYFQNEAQLEKSRLLSDRFSAERPKGSFSTLEIQRTEQGDSAMYLCASSSLGGETDGYTFGSGTRLTVV.

This chain connects TRBV12-5 to TRBJ1-1; D might be TRBD1 (6 bases). The CDR3 runs 13 residues. Germline CDR1 reads LGHNT; CDR2 reads FRNRAP. The V and J ends lost 9 bases and 6 bases respectively, with 17 bases between them. The CDR3 loop reads CARRGHSPSEAFF. The CDR3 DNA sequence: TGTGCTAGACGGGGACATTCCCCTTCTGAAGCTTTCTTT.

V and J are TRBV18 and TRBJ2-1; 9 nucleotides line up with TRBD2. This CDR3 region has 17 residues. With 3 bases clipped from V and 1 base from J, the junction kept 7 bases outside the gene matches. Germline V gene sequence: CDR1 KGHSH, CDR2 LQKENI. The CDR3 here is CASSPSVAGVSYNEQFF. In nucleotides, the CDR3 is TGTGCCAGCTCACCTTCCGTAGCGGGGGTGTCCTACAATGAGCAGTTCTTC.

This clone was seen once. The V and J genes are TRBV9 and TRBJ2-2, with D possibly TRBD1 on 5 matching bases. V lost 4 bases and J 0 bases, leaving 7 bases between the germline ends. The CDR3 length is 14 residues. CDR1 SGDLS and CDR2 YYNGEE come from the germline V gene. CDR3 sequence reads: CASSSTANTGELFF. The CDR3 nucleotides read TGTGCCAGCAGCTCGACAGCGAACACCGGGGAGCTGTTTTTT.

This chain connects TRBV10-1 to TRBJ2-7, with 7 bases matching TRBD1. Germline values: CDR1 WNHNN, CDR2 SYGVQD (reference sequence). This CDR3 has 14 residues. V was pared by 0 bases and J by 5 bases, with 4 bases of the junction left unmatched. CDR3 residues: CASSESYGTDEQYF. The CDR3 DNA reads as TGCGCCAGCAGTGAGTCGTACGGGACAGACGAGCAGTACTTC.

J is TRBJ2-7 and V is TRBV5-6; TRBD2 matches at 8 bases. V lost 5 bases and J lost 3; bases outside the gene matches: 7. CDR1 SGHDT and CDR2 YYEEEE come from the germline V gene. The CDR3 totals 14 residues. CDR3 DNA: TGTGCCAGCAGACTCGGGGGGGCCTTCTACGAGCAGTACTTC. Protein: CASRLGGAFYEQYF.

The CDR3 DNA sequence: TGTGCCAGCAGCCGGGATAGGAATGAGCAGTTCTTC. Amino acid sequence: CASSRDRNEQFF. The chain recombines TRBV11-2 with TRBJ2-1, with D possibly matching TRBD2 (5 bases). This CDR3 spans 12 amino acids. Deletions cut 5 bases from V and 7 bases from J, with 9 bases between. The V gene's germline CDR1 is SGHAT and CDR2 FQNNGV.

The chain is built from TRBV7-8 and TRBJ2-7, with D possibly TRBD2 on 7 matching bases. In germline, CDR1 is SGHVS, CDR2 FQNEAQ. The CDR3 consists of 12 residues. The V end lost 5 bases, the J end lost 9 bases, and 14 bases lay between the germline ends. Written as DNA, the CDR3 is TGTGCCAGCAGCCCCCAAAGGGGGGGGCAGTACTTC. Protein: CASSPQRGGQYF. The complete variable domain, with remaining parts taken from reference TRBV7-8 and TRBJ2-7, reads GAGVSQSPRYKVAKRGQDVALRCDPISGHVSLFWYQQALGQGPEFLTYFQNEAQLDKSGLPSDRFFAERPEGSVSTLKIQRTQQEDSAVYLCASSPQRGGQYFGPGTRLTVT.

CDR3 in amino acids: CSVRSQGAGGYTF. DNA for the CDR3: TGCAGCGTCCGATCACAGGGGGCGGGTGGCTACACCTTC. This chain uses TRBV29-1 with TRBJ1-2, with 9 bases identical to TRBD1. Germline V gives CDR1 SQVTM, CDR2 ANQGSEA. The CDR3 is made up of 13 amino acids. Trimming took 6 bases from V and 7 from J; bases not matched to a gene: 9.